Included here is one T cell receptor (beta chain) sequence, with context. Its antigen is not known. These data belong to a study of CXCR3-negative and CXCR3-positive naive CD8 T cells. Study at large: The total count of TRB reads reached 120 million to 150 million, and each library contributed about 1.5 +/- 0.3 million. Study results and limitations: Compared with CXCR3-negative naive cells, CXCR3-positive naive cells showed more hydrophobic TRB CDR3s. Memory CD8+ cells showed much lower diversity, while both naive subsets were comparably high. Naive subsets displayed similar surface CD5, and TCR strength was inferred from TRB CDR3 properties.

CD45RO-CCR7+CD27+CD95- cells counted as naive CD8+ T cells. Each TRB cDNA library was prepared by 5' RACE (with UMI labels). No DNA is given; TCRdb re-called the 5' RACE reads and lists each CDR3 protein once. This table holds 150,000 to 180,000 distinct CDR3 sequences. Sequencing input: naive CXCR3+ CD8+ T cells from blood. Subset defined: CD45RO-CCR7+CD27+CD95- naive CD8+ T cells expressing CXCR3 (TNR3+). The TCR originated in a human donor in good health. Some clones in this sample may be carry-over from other donors' samples.

The CDR3 spells CARDLFTDTQYF. This chain connects TRBV2 to TRBJ2-3. This CDR3 is built from 12 residues. Germline loops: CDR1 SNHLY, CDR2 FYNNEI. The full variable domain, in which reference TRBV2 and TRBJ2-3 provide the parts outside the CDR3, is EPEVTQTPSHQVTQMGQEVILRCVPISNHLYFYWYRQILGQKVEFLVSFYNNEISEKSEIFDDQFSVERPDGSNFTLKIRSTKLEDSAMYFCARDLFTDTQYFGPGTRLTVL.